A selection of T cell receptor beta chains follows, all from one sample in a study of post-analysis software for immune sequencing data. TCRdb passed the PCR reads through MiXCR, listing each CDR3 protein once. The sample lists about half a million distinct CDR3 sequences; around 36% were seen once. Sequencing was done on a sample of blood. The receptors here all came from a girl under 18 with multiple sclerosis. The CDR3 runs from the conserved cysteine through the conserved F or W. A D gene is named only where the DNA matches it firmly. Not every row has a clone size; where given, it reads once, few, many or a size class.

>TRBJ2-5|-|11|TRBV12-5|-
CASGSGETRYF
TGTGCTAGTGGTTCCGGAGAGACCCGGTACTTC
>TRBJ2-2|-|16|TRBV6-6|TRBD1
CASSWDRGELTGELFF
TGTGCCAGCAGTTGGGACAGGGGGGAATTGACCGGGGAGCTGTTTTTT
>TRBJ2-1|few|14|TRBV27|-
CASRAGVPYNEQFF
TGTGCCAGCAGGGCTGGGGTACCCTACAATGAGCAGTTCTTC
>TRBJ2-5|-|16|TRBV3-1|-
CASSQGTPDGQETQYF
TGTGCCAGCAGCCAAGGGACCCCCGACGGCCAAGAGACCCAGTACTTC
>TRBJ2-2|many|14|TRBV5-6|-
CASSFGSDTGELFF
TGTGCCAGCAGCTTTGGGTCGGACACCGGGGAGCTGTTTTTT
>TRBJ1-2|many|13|TRBV6-5|TRBD1
CASSRTGNYGYTF
TGTGCCAGCAGTCGGACAGGGAACTATGGCTACACCTTC
>TRBJ2-1|-|16|TRBV7-7|TRBD2
CASSLGTSGVQNEQFF
TGTGCCAGCAGCTTAGGGACTAGCGGGGTCCAGAATGAGCAGTTCTTC
>TRBJ2-7|-|16|TRBV6-5|TRBD2
CASSRGLAGGWYEQYF
TGTGCCAGCAGTCGCGGACTAGCGGGGGGGTGGTACGAGCAGTACTTC
>TRBJ1-2|few|13|TRBV18|-
CASSLQDSHGYTF
TGTGCCAGCTCACTTCAGGACAGCCATGGCTACACCTTC
>TRBJ2-4|-|19|TRBV20-1|TRBD2
CSAGRIGRTNLLAKNIQYF
TGCAGTGCCGGGAGGATAGGACGTACAAACCTCCTAGCCAAAAACATTCAGTACTTC
>TRBJ2-2|-|17|TRBV5-1|TRBD1
CASSHQPGQGLTGELFF
TGCGCCAGCAGCCACCAACCGGGACAGGGGCTCACCGGGGAGCTGTTTTTT
>TRBJ2-7|few|14|TRBV18|TRBD2
CASSPRQAGAEQYF
TGTGCCAGCTCACCGCGGCAGGCGGGAGCCGAGCAGTACTTC
>TRBJ2-1|-|18|TRBV6-2/TRBV6-3|TRBD1
CASSYRQGSSASYNEQFF
TGTGCCAGCAGTTACAGACAGGGTTCCTCCGCCTCTTACAATGAGCAGTTCTTC
>TRBJ1-5|few|14|TRBV19|TRBD1
CASSIRAGGQPQHF
TGTGCCAGTAGTATTAGGGCAGGGGGACAGCCCCAGCATTTT
>TRBJ2-7|-|13|TRBV9|-
CASSVAPGYEQYF
TGTGCCAGCAGCGTAGCCCCGGGCTACGAGCAGTACTTC
>TRBJ1-5|few|13|TRBV7-2|-
CASSLVWNQPQHF
TGTGCCAGCAGCTTAGTGTGGAATCAGCCCCAGCATTTT